This TCR beta chain was recorded in a study of OX40 agonist ivuxolimab in advanced cancers. About the investigation overall: Ivuxolimab, which targeted the costimulatory receptor OX40 (CD134), was an agonistic, fully human IgG2 monoclonal antibody. Intravenous ivuxolimab was administered to patients every 2 weeks at six dose levels: 0.01, 0.1, 0.3, 1.5, 3 and 10 mg/kg. Of the roughly 51 dose-escalation patients, hepatocellular carcinoma was present in roughly 19, melanoma in around 15, renal cell carcinoma in 9 and head and neck cancer in 9. In the dose-escalation cohort, 75% to 90% of patients were male, and the mean age was roughly 60 years with a range of about 20 to 80. Prior anti-PD-1, anti-PD-L1 or anti-CTLA-4 therapy was permitted, and checkpoint inhibitors had been received by about two fifths of dose-escalation patients. Partial responses were achieved by three dose-escalation patients, of whom one had hepatocellular carcinoma and two had cutaneous melanoma. The purpose of peripheral TCRbeta sequencing was to test whether ivuxolimab changed TCR sequence diversity and led to clonal T-cell expansion. The paper describes the monotherapy dose-escalation part (N ≈ 49 patients) of the phase I trial of ivuxolimab. The paper as a whole reports these results and caveats: The antigen specificity of the peripheral T cells that underwent clonal expansion was not determined. Low levels of normalized T-cell clonal expansion were also seen in some nonresponding patients. After ivuxolimab, expanded clones were on average more numerous among CD8+ T cells than among CD4+ T cells. In partial responders in the 0.1-3.0 mg/kg groups, normalized peripheral clonal expansion was found to be among the lowest, especially among CD8+ T cells. At doses from 0.1 to 3.0 mg/kg, clonal expansion was seen in both CD4+ and CD8+ blood T cells between baseline and week 6.

For sequencing of the TCRbeta CDR3 region, genomic DNA was extracted from the sorted cells. TCRbeta CDR3 regions were sequenced using the immunoSEQ Assay. TCRdb re-hosts the immuneACCESS table, in-frame sequences only. Its copies lack some clones; in the studies checked, an unresolved V gene accounts for under half of them, and the cause for the rest is not known. The sample table contains over 40,000 clones; only one count was recorded for around four fifths of them. Approximately 2.6% of the sample is taken by the ten largest. Patients with a history of autoimmune disease or receiving systemic immunosuppression were excluded from the trial. Peripheral blood for TCR sequencing was drawn from every dose cohort at baseline, at cycle 4 day 1 and at cycle 7 day 1. Samples came from an open-label, multicenter, first-in-human phase I dose-escalation trial of ivuxolimab. Adults with locally advanced or metastatic head and neck squamous cell, hepatocellular, melanoma or renal cell carcinoma were enrolled in the trial. Before TCR sequencing, CD4+ and CD8+ T cells were separately sorted from peripheral blood.

Of note for this clone: Its antigen has not been determined. Base qualities are not recorded, but no much larger clone differs from it by a single base.

The germline V gene encodes CDR1 SQVTM and CDR2 ANQGSEA. Counted from cysteine to phenylalanine, this CDR3 has 13 amino acids. CDR3 DNA is the only sequence kept; it has 39 bases, read in frame from the first base. V is pruned by 3 bases and J by 4 bases, leaving 3 bases of the junction without a gene match. This chain is built from TRBV29-1 and TRBJ1-1; 9 junctional bases match TRBD1. The sequenced sample was CD4+ or CD8+ T cells sorted from blood, obtained in a trial of the OX40 agonist ivuxolimab. This receptor was obtained from an adult with an advanced solid tumor such as melanoma, head and neck, liver or kidney cancer. The CDR3 loop reads CSVEHRGPTEAFF. The DNA sequence follows: TGCAGCGTTGAGCACAGGGGGCCCACTGAAGCTTTCTTT.